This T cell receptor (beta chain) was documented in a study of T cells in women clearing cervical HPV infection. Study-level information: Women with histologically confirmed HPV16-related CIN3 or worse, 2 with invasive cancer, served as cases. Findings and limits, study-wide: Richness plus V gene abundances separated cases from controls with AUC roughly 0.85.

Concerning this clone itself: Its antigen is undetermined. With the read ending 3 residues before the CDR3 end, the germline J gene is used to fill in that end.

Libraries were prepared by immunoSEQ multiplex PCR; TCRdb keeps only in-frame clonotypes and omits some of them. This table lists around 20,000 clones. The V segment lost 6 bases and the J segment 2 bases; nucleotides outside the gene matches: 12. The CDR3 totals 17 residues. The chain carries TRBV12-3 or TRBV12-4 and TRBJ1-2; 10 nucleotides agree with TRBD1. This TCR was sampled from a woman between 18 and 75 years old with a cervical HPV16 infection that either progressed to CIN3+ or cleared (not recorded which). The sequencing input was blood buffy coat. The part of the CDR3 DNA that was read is TGTGCCAGCAGCCTGAGACAGGGGGCTAGGCTGAACTATGGC. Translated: CASSLRQGARLNYG. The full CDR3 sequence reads CASSLRQGARLNYGYTF.